These T cell receptor beta chains were read from a single sample in a study of blood T cell repertoires in COVID-19. Repertoires were generated with immunoSEQ multiplex PCR, while TCRdb's copy carries only in-frame clones and drops some. The sample yields 220,000 or so clones, about 85% seen once. Specimen: peripheral blood. Every receptor here comes from a man younger than 40 with active or convalescent COVID-19. The CDR3 runs from the conserved cysteine through the conserved F or W. Each record gives: V gene, D gene, clone size, J gene, CDR3 protein, CDR3 DNA. The D gene is left open where the match is weak. A row's size may be missing; if present it is once, few, many or a size class.

TRBV7-9	TRBD1	NA	TRBJ1-2	CASSYRGAIGYTF	TGTGCCAGCAGCTACAGGGGGGCCATTGGCTACACCTTC
TRBV6-2/TRBV6-3	NA	NA	TRBJ2-3	CASSYTTSGGDRTDTQYF	TGTGCCAGCAGTTACACGACGTCGGGGGGCGATCGGACAGATACGCAGTATTTT
TRBV7-2	TRBD1	NA	TRBJ2-3	CASLRRDRGTDTQYF	TGTGCCAGCCTCCGACGGGACAGGGGCACAGATACGCAGTATTTT
TRBV27	TRBD1	once	TRBJ1-6	CASSLSPPWDSNSPLHF	TGTGCCAGCAGTTTATCACCCCCCTGGGACAGTAATTCACCCCTCCACTTT
TRBV11-2	NA	NA	TRBJ2-5	CASSSRWLETQYF	TGTGCCAGCAGCTCCAGGTGGTTGGAGACCCAGTACTTC
TRBV11-3	NA	NA	TRBJ1-6	CASSLDRNSPLHF	TGTGCCAGCAGCTTAGATCGGAATTCACCCCTCCACTTT
TRBV6-5	TRBD2	NA	TRBJ2-7	CASRIGWASGDEQYF	TGTGCCAGCAGAATAGGGTGGGCTAGCGGGGACGAGCAGTACTTC
TRBV5-1	NA	NA	TRBJ1-5	CASSAQGNQPQHF	TGCGCCAGCAGCGCGCAGGGGAATCAGCCCCAGCATTTT
TRBV4-1	TRBD2	NA	TRBJ2-5	CASSQAGGPQETQYF	TGCGCCAGCAGCCAAGCGGGAGGCCCGCAAGAGACCCAGTACTTC
TRBV18	NA	NA	TRBJ2-5	CASSAMASRGSVTQYF	TGTGCCAGCTCAGCAATGGCTAGCAGAGGCAGTGTGACCCAGTACTTC
TRBV30	TRBD2	NA	TRBJ2-3	CAWSVLAGVSTDTQYF	TGTGCCTGGAGTGTACTAGCGGGGGTTAGCACAGATACGCAGTATTTT
TRBV30	TRBD1	NA	TRBJ1-2	CAWSVLQRGPRGYTF	TGTGCCTGGAGTGTACTCCAGAGGGGGCCGAGAGGCTACACCTTC
TRBV27	TRBD2	NA	TRBJ2-5	CASSPLLRSGRGETQYF	TGTGCCAGCAGTCCCCTCCTACGGAGCGGGAGGGGTGAGACCCAGTACTTC
TRBV21-1	NA	NA	TRBJ1-3	CASSTHRDSGNTIYF	TGTGCCAGCAGCACTCACAGGGACTCTGGAAACACCATATATTTT
TRBV28	TRBD2	NA	TRBJ2-7	CASSSGTSGLLEQYF	TGTGCCAGCAGTTCAGGGACTAGCGGCCTCCTGGAGCAGTACTTC
TRBV30	NA	once	TRBJ2-7	CAWSDGGFKYEQYF	TGTGCCTGGAGTGACGGGGGTTTCAAGTACGAGCAGTACTTC
TRBV2	TRBD1	NA	TRBJ2-3	CASSDRAADTQYF	TGTGCCAGCTCGGACAGGGCCGCAGATACGCAGTATTTT
TRBV28	NA	NA	TRBJ2-3	CASSLEGRGADTQYF	TGTGCCAGCAGTTTGGAGGGCAGGGGGGCAGATACGCAGTATTTT
TRBV19	NA	NA	TRBJ2-1	CASDSGYEQFF	TGTGCCAGCGATTCAGGGTATGAGCAGTTCTTC
TRBV11-2	NA	NA	TRBJ2-3	CASSLTSLRDTQYF	TGTGCCAGCAGCCTGACTAGTCTCAGAGATACGCAGTATTTT
TRBV4-3	NA	NA	TRBJ2-3	CASSPGTWSTDTQYF	TGCGCCAGCAGCCCCGGGACTTGGTCCACAGATACGCAGTATTTT
TRBV7-2	NA	NA	TRBJ2-5	CASSLERTWTIGETQYF	TGTGCCAGCAGCTTAGAAAGGACTTGGACGATCGGAGAGACCCAGTACTTC
TRBV27	NA	NA	TRBJ1-4	CASSPTHPGLSWVNEKLFF	TGTGCCAGCAGTCCTACCCACCCGGGACTATCGTGGGTGAATGAAAAACTGTTTTTT
TRBV28	TRBD2	NA	TRBJ2-1	CASSHTSGLYNEQFF	TGTGCCAGCAGTCACACTAGCGGTTTATACAATGAGCAGTTCTTC
TRBV7-2	NA	NA	TRBJ2-7	CASSLVIGGASYEQYF	TGTGCCAGCAGCTTAGTTATAGGGGGGGCCTCCTACGAGCAGTACTTC
TRBV2	TRBD1	NA	TRBJ1-2	CASSDTGGLGGYTF	TGTGCCAGCAGTGATACAGGGGGCCTAGGCGGCTACACCTTC
TRBV3-1/TRBV3-2	NA	NA	TRBJ2-7	CASSQGLGQDISYEQYF	TGTGCCAGCAGCCAAGGTCTTGGGCAAGACATCTCCTACGAGCAGTACTTC
TRBV4-1	NA	NA	TRBJ2-7	CASSQELGVRPYEQYF	TGCGCCAGCAGCCAAGAATTGGGAGTACGCCCCTACGAGCAGTACTTC
TRBV11-2	TRBD1	NA	TRBJ1-1	CASSLRGQGAHEAFF	TGTGCCAGCAGCTTAAGAGGACAGGGGGCACATGAAGCTTTCTTT
TRBV5-1	TRBD1	NA	TRBJ1-5	CASSVGQGNQPQHF	TGCGCCAGCAGCGTCGGACAGGGCAATCAGCCCCAGCATTTT
TRBV9	NA	NA	TRBJ1-1	CASSVVKNTEAFF	TGTGCCAGCAGCGTAGTCAAGAACACTGAAGCTTTCTTT
TRBV27	TRBD2	NA	TRBJ2-1	CASSLSGTSYNEQFF	TGTGCCAGCAGTTTAAGCGGGACCTCCTACAATGAGCAGTTCTTC
TRBV4-2	NA	once	TRBJ2-1	CASSQKQGYNEQFF	TGTGCCAGCAGCCAAAAACAGGGTTACAATGAGCAGTTCTTC
TRBV30	NA	NA	TRBJ1-1	CAWSVGRVPAMNTEAFF	TGTGCCTGGAGTGTCGGGAGGGTGCCGGCCATGAACACTGAAGCTTTCTTT
TRBV9	NA	NA	TRBJ1-3	CASNPSSGNTIYF	TGTGCCAGCAACCCTAGCAGCGGAAACACCATATATTTT
TRBV18	NA	NA	TRBJ1-2	CASSPGGGNGYTF	TGTGCCAGCTCACCAGGAGGAGGAAATGGCTACACCTTC
TRBV29-1	TRBD1	NA	TRBJ1-2	CSATGAANYGYTF	TGCAGCGCGACAGGGGCCGCTAACTATGGCTACACCTTC
TRBV5-4	NA	NA	TRBJ1-1	CASSAPGVGGTEAFF	TGTGCCAGCAGCGCGCCGGGGGTTGGCGGCACTGAAGCTTTCTTT
TRBV12-3/TRBV12-4	NA	few	TRBJ1-1	CASRGGNTEAFF	TGTGCCAGTAGGGGGGGAAACACTGAAGCTTTCTTT